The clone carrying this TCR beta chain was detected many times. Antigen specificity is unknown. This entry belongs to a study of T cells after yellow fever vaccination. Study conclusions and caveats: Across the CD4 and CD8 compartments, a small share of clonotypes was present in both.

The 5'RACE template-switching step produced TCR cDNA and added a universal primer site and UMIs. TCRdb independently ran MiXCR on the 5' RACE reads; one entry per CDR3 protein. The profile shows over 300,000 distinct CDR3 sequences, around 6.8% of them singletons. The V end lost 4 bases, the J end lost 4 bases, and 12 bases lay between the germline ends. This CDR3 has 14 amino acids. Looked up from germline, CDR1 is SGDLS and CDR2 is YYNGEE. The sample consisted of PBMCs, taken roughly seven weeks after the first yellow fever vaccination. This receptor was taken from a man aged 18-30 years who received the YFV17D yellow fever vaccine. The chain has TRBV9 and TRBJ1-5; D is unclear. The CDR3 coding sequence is TGTGCCAGCAGCTCCGAGGGTGCTAATCAGCCCCAGCATTTT. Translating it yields CASSSEGANQPQHF.